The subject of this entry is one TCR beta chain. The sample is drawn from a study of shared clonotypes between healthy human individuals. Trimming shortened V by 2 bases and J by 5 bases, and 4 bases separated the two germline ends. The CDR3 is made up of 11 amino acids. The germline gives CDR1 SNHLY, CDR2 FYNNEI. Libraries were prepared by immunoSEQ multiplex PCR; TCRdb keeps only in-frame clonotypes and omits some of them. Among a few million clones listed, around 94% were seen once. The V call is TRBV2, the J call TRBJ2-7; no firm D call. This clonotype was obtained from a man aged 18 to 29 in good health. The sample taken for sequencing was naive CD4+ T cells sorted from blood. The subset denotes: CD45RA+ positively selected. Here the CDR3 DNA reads TGTGCCAGCAGTGAAAACAACGAGCAGTACTTC. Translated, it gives CASSENNEQYF.